This T cell receptor (beta chain) comes out of a study of shared T cell receptors in the human thymus. Clones were read by immunoSEQ multiplex PCR, and TCRdb kept only the in-frame ones, dropping some. The sample has hundreds of thousands of clones; roughly 90% are singletons. Germline values: CDR1 KGHSH, CDR2 LQKENI. Trimming cost V 3 bases and J 1 base, with 9 bases left between them. The CDR3 sequence is 14 residues long. The same sample was also used in a study of human thymus T cells. That source adds: Resections from corrective heart surgery supplied the thymus tissue. Thymic and blood repertoires seemed to favor certain V and J genes. Related research has reported that thymic repertoires overlap highly among unrelated individuals.

The chain couples TRBV18 to TRBJ1-1, with D perhaps TRBD1 (5 bases). The sample comprised thymocytes. The TCR sequence derives from a boy under three years old with a congenital heart defect. The CDR3 protein is CASSPRGGNTEAFF. The CDR3 DNA is TGTGCCAGCTCACCCCGGGGGGGGAACACTGAAGCTTTCTTT.